The 30 T cell receptor beta chains below were found in one sample sequenced in a study of cytomegalovirus exposure and HLA in healthy donors. Researchers ran the PCR with 60 Vbeta and 13 Jbeta primers. Libraries were prepared by immunoSEQ multiplex PCR; TCRdb keeps only in-frame clonotypes and omits some of them. The sample holds roughly 100,000 clones, around 65% seen once. The specimen sequenced was PBMCs. The receptors derive from a woman between 45 and 60 years old in good health and CMV-seronegative.

For the CDR3, the DNA is TGTGCCAGCAGCTTAGTGGGCGGGGGGGCTGGTGACTACGAGCAGTACTTC. Translated, it gives CASSLVGGGAGDYEQYF. The rearrangement links TRBV7-8 to TRBJ2-7; 9 bases map to TRBD2. The CDR3 is 17 residues long. V shed 1 base, J shed 3 bases, and the junction held 10 bases outside the gene matches. CDR1 SGHVS and CDR2 FQNEAQ come from the germline V gene.

The chain uses TRBV6-5 and TRBJ1-1, with D unclear. The germline gives CDR1 MNHEY, CDR2 SVGAGI. Trimming removed 2 bases from V and 7 bases from J, with 17 bases in between. The CDR3 spans 15 residues. This chain's CDR3 is CASSYVPSGIYEAFF. CDR3 DNA sequence: TGTGCCAGCAGTTACGTGCCTTCCGGGATTTATGAAGCTTTCTTT.

The J gene is TRBJ2-1, the V gene TRBV27, with 8 positions matching TRBD2. The length of the CDR3 is 17 residues. Trimming at V came to 0 bases and at J to 3 bases, leaving 7 bases not matched to a gene. Looked up from germline, CDR1 is MNHEY and CDR2 is SMNVEV (reference sequence). The CDR3 spells CASSLSRGLAGYNEQFF. The CDR3 region has the DNA TGTGCCAGCAGTTTATCGCGTGGACTAGCTGGCTACAATGAGCAGTTCTTC.

Only a few counts were recorded for this clone. This chain connects TRBV7-9 to TRBJ1-6; 9 bases fit TRBD1. The CDR3 has 15 residues. CDR1 is SEHNR, CDR2 FQNEAQ, per germline (reference sequence). The junction had 9 bases not matched to a gene; V was cut back by 5 bases and J by 10 bases. The CDR3 DNA sequence: TGTGCCAGCAGCCCGTCGACAGGGGGGTCATCACCCCTCCACTTT. Protein sequence: CASSPSTGGSSPLHF.

V gene TRBV7-9 combines with J gene TRBJ2-5; possibly TRBD2 for D (7 bases). The CDR3 covers 17 residues. Trimming shortened V by 3 bases and J by 3 bases, and 20 bases separated the two germline ends. Germline V gives CDR1 SEHNR, CDR2 FQNEAQ (reference sequence). CDR3 sequence (DNA): TGTGCCAGCAGCTTCCCATATGGGGGGGCCCTCAAAGAGACCCAGTACTTC. It codes for CASSFPYGGALKETQYF.

The V and J genes are TRBV9 and TRBJ2-1; 9 nucleotides match TRBD2. Germline values: CDR1 SGDLS, CDR2 YYNGEE. Trimming at V came to 0 bases and at J to 7 bases, leaving 5 bases not matched to a gene. The CDR3 spans 15 residues. CDR3 protein: CASSVAGTSTNEQFF. CDR3 coding DNA: TGTGCCAGCAGCGTAGCCGGGACTAGCACTAATGAGCAGTTCTTC.

This clone was seen a few times. J is TRBJ2-7 and V is TRBV27, with 11 bases aligning to TRBD2. The CDR3 spans 16 residues. Germline V CDR1 and CDR2: MNHEY, SMNVEV (reference sequence). Trimming removed 4 bases from V and 0 bases from J; junction bases left unmatched: 5. CDR3 sequence: CASSSPSGGFSYEQYF. CDR3 coding DNA: TGTGCCAGCAGTTCCCCTAGCGGGGGGTTCTCCTACGAGCAGTACTTC.

This clone appeared once. This chain uses TRBV5-1 with TRBJ2-2; 8 bases map to TRBD1. The V segment lost 3 bases and the J segment 6 bases; nucleotides outside the gene matches: 4. The CDR3 consists of 14 residues. Per germline, CDR1 SGHRS and CDR2 YFSETQ. CDR3 region: CASSYQGAPGELFF. CDR3 sequence (DNA): TGCGCCAGCAGCTATCAGGGGGCCCCCGGGGAGCTGTTTTTT.

The genes are TRBV30 and TRBJ1-4, with 9 bases aligning to TRBD1. Germline CDR1 GTSNPN, CDR2 SVGIG (reference sequence). Trimming at V came to 3 bases and at J to 5 bases, leaving 4 bases not matched to a gene. The CDR3 sequence is 14 residues long. DNA for the CDR3: TGTGCCTGGAGCTTGGGGACAGGGAATGAAAAACTGTTTTTT. Translation gives CAWSLGTGNEKLFF.

The chain uses TRBV19 and TRBJ1-6; TRBD1 matches at 7 bases. CDR1 is LNHDA, CDR2 SQIVND, per germline (reference sequence). V trimming: 4 bases; J trimming: 0 bases; junction bases outside the gene matches: 21. The CDR3 totals 22 residues. The CDR3 DNA is TGTGCCAGTAGTAAAACTATTCCGGGACAGCTACTACCCAGCTCCTATAATTCACCCCTCCACTTT. It specifies CASSKTIPGQLLPSSYNSPLHF. Variable domain in full (rest from reference TRBV19 and TRBJ1-6): DGGITQSPKYLFRKEGQNVTLSCEQNLNHDAMYWYRQDPGQGLRLIYYSQIVNDFQKGDIAEGYSVSREKKESFPLTVTSAQKNPTAFYLCASSKTIPGQLLPSSYNSPLHFGNGTRLTVT.

The chain is built from TRBV4-2 and TRBJ2-1, with D maybe TRBD2 (5 bases). Between the trimmed V and J ends, which lost 0 bases and 5 bases, there was a span of 14 bases. In germline, CDR1 is LGHNA, CDR2 YNFKEQ. The CDR3 spans 16 residues. The CDR3 DNA is TGTGCCAGCAGCCAAGATTTCCCTAGCAGAGACAATGAGCAGTTCTTC. Residues: CASSQDFPSRDNEQFF.

A word on this clone: The junction departs from germline at one end; a sequencing error may be responsible. The chain employs TRBV6-1 and TRBJ1-4, with 9 positions matching TRBD1. CDR1 is MNHNS and CDR2 is SASEGT in the germline V gene. The CDR3 contains 17 residues. In DNA, the CDR3 is TGTGCCAGCAGCGAAGGAGCCACAGGGGGCCAGGATGAAAAACTGTTTTTT. It translates to CASSEGATGGQDEKLFF.

This clone was detected a few times. The gene calls are TRBV7-2 and TRBJ2-5, with TRBD2 as a possible D gene (6 bases). There are 13 residues in the CDR3. Trimming cost V 1 base and J 8 bases, with 11 bases left between them. Germline CDR1 and CDR2: SGHTA and FQGNSA. The CDR3, as DNA: TGTGCCAGCAGCTTAGAGACTAGTAATACCCAGTACTTC. This sequence encodes CASSLETSNTQYF. The variable domain in full, completed from reference TRBV7-2 and TRBJ2-5, reads GAGVSQSPSNKVTEKGKDVELRCDPISGHTALYWYRQSLGQGLEFLIYFQGNSAPDKSGLPSDRFSAERTGGSVSTLTIQRTQQEDSAVYLCASSLETSNTQYFGPGTRLLVL.

The chain recombines TRBV2 with TRBJ2-3; 9 nucleotides line up with TRBD2. The CDR3 has 15 amino acids. In germline, CDR1 is SNHLY, CDR2 FYNNEI. The V gene end was trimmed by 6 bases and the J gene end by 1 base; junction bases not matched to a gene: 5. The CDR3 sequence is CASSLAGERTDTQYF. CDR3 coding DNA: TGTGCCAGCAGCTTAGCGGGGGAGCGCACAGATACGCAGTATTTT.

The chain carries TRBV18 and TRBJ2-2, with TRBD1 matching over 7 bases. The CDR3 contains 15 residues. Germline V gives CDR1 KGHSH, CDR2 LQKENI. J lost 0 bases, V lost 5 bases, and 3 bases had no gene match. The CDR3 loop reads CASSRQGPNTGELFF. CDR3 DNA sequence: TGTGCCAGCTCAAGACAGGGTCCGAACACCGGGGAGCTGTTTTTT.

This clone has only a few counts. The V gene is TRBV14, the J gene TRBJ1-6; no clear D gene. The V and J ends lost 1 base and 9 bases respectively, with 10 bases between them. CDR3 size: 14 residues. CDR1 and CDR2 from the germline V gene are SGHDN and FVKESK. This chain's CDR3 is CASSQAGVFSPLHF. The CDR3 nucleotides are TGTGCCAGCAGCCAAGCGGGTGTATTTTCACCCCTCCACTTT.

The chain carries TRBV10-3 and TRBJ2-7, with D possibly matching TRBD1 (5 bases). V was clipped by 4 bases and J by 3 bases, with 10 bases between them. Looked up from germline, CDR1 is ENHRY and CDR2 is SYGVKD. CDR3 size: 13 residues. The CDR3 DNA is TGTGCCATCAGTGCAGGGTACAGCTACGAGCAGTACTTC. This translates into CAISAGYSYEQYF.

The J gene is TRBJ2-7, the V gene TRBV6-4; 8 bases map to TRBD1. The germline V gene has CDR1 MRHNA and CDR2 SNTAGT. This CDR3 spans 13 amino acids. V trimming: 6 bases; J trimming: 6 bases; junction bases outside the gene matches: 7. CDR3 in amino acids: CASSVEDRGEQYF. DNA of the CDR3: TGTGCCAGCAGCGTTGAAGACAGGGGCGAGCAGTACTTC.

V usage is TRBV4-1 and J usage is TRBJ2-1; D is possibly TRBD2 (5 bases). This CDR3 is 14 amino acids long. Germline V CDR1 and CDR2: MGHRA, YSYEKL. Trimming took off 1 base at V and 3 bases at J, with 7 bases between the two ends. CDR3 region: CASSQAGFYNEQFF. The CDR3 coding sequence is TGCGCCAGCAGCCAAGCGGGGTTCTACAATGAGCAGTTCTTC.

This chain links TRBV30 with TRBJ1-2; D ambiguous. CDR3 size: 13 residues. In germline, CDR1 is GTSNPN, CDR2 SVGIG (reference sequence). V was clipped by 1 base and J by 7 bases, with 13 bases between them. The chain's CDR3 is CAWSAAHRGGYTF. The CDR3 bases are TGTGCCTGGAGTGCTGCCCATCGAGGTGGCTACACCTTC.

J is TRBJ1-3 and V is TRBV5-1; a possible D gene is TRBD1 (6 bases). The CDR3 has 16 amino acids. CDR1 SGHRS and CDR2 YFSETQ come from the germline V gene. Trimming removed 3 bases from V and 0 bases from J, with 13 bases in between. The CDR3 is CASSSDIQGSGNTIYF. CDR3 DNA: TGCGCCAGCAGCTCGGACATACAGGGCTCTGGAAACACCATATATTTT.

The chain uses TRBV6-1 and TRBJ2-4; maybe TRBD2 (5 bases). The CDR3 length is 19 residues. In germline, CDR1 is MNHNS, CDR2 SASEGT. V was shortened by 4 bases and J by 5 bases, with 27 bases between the two germline ends. The CDR3 sequence: CASSVGPRGSLPVENIQYF. The CDR3 region has the DNA TGTGCCAGCAGTGTAGGACCTAGAGGGTCGCTGCCAGTCGAAAACATTCAGTACTTC.

This chain joins TRBV21-1 and TRBJ1-6; TRBD1 is the table's D call and was not checked against the DNA. TRBV21-1 represents a pseudogene. This CDR3 is built from 23 residues. The CDR3 DNA follows: TGTGCCAGCAGCAACAGAAGGGACCGACCGGGACAGGGGCATTATTCCTATAATTCACCCCTCCACTTT. It encodes CASSNRRDRPGQGHYSYNSPLHF.

This clone was seen a few times. The chain couples TRBV28 to TRBJ2-1; 7 bases line up with TRBD2. Per the germline V gene, CDR1 is MDHEN and CDR2 is SYDVKM. The CDR3 has 17 amino acids. After removal of 7 bases from V and 4 bases from J, the junction contained 16 bases not matched to a gene. The CDR3 here is CASKSGIGSYVYNEQFF. CDR3 nucleotides: TGTGCCAGCAAAAGCGGGATCGGTAGTTACGTTTACAATGAGCAGTTCTTC.

The rearrangement joins TRBV11-2 to TRBJ2-7, with 7 positions matching TRBD2. Looked up from germline, CDR1 is SGHAT and CDR2 is FQNNGV. The CDR3 length is 15 residues. The J segment lost 12 bases and the V segment lost 0 bases, leaving 14 bases of the junction unmatched. The CDR3, as DNA: TGTGCCAGCAGCTTAGAGCGGCTAGACAGAGCGGGGAGGTACTTC. Its protein product is CASSLERLDRAGRYF.

This clone is a singleton in its sample. Germline and junction disagree at one end, which may indicate a read error. The sample carries other DNA sequences with the same CDR3. This chain connects TRBV5-4 to TRBJ2-3, with 10 nucleotides matching TRBD2. The CDR3 consists of 15 residues. Per germline, CDR1 SGHNT and CDR2 YYREEE (reference sequence). In DNA, the CDR3 is TGCGCCAGCAGCCCAAGCGGGAGGGTCGGAGATACGCAGTATTTT. Protein product: CASSPSGRVGDTQYF.

The rearrangement links TRBV28 to TRBJ2-7; TRBD1 aligns across 7 bases. Germline V gene sequence: CDR1 MDHEN, CDR2 SYDVKM. This CDR3 has 13 amino acids. V shed 7 bases, J shed 6 bases, and the junction held 9 bases outside the gene matches. The chain's CDR3 is CASIPGGPGEQYF. CDR3 sequence (DNA): TGTGCCAGCATCCCAGGGGGTCCCGGCGAGCAGTACTTC.

The genes are TRBV4-1 and TRBJ2-7; 7 bases map to TRBD1. The V gene's germline CDR1 is MGHRA and CDR2 YSYEKL. J gave up 0 bases and V 0 bases, and 5 bases lay outside the gene matches. The CDR3 extends over 16 amino acids. The CDR3 reads CASSQDRWDSSYEQYF. The CDR3 DNA reads as TGCGCCAGCAGCCAAGATAGATGGGACAGCTCCTACGAGCAGTACTTC.

The chain recombines TRBV28 with TRBJ1-3; TRBD1 matches at 8 bases. There are 13 residues in the CDR3. Germline CDR1 MDHEN, CDR2 SYDVKM. After removal of 5 bases from V and 8 bases from J, the junction contained 5 bases not matched to a gene. CDR3 amino acids: CASSHRTGHTIYF. The DNA of the CDR3 is TGTGCCAGCAGTCACCGGACAGGGCACACCATATATTTT.

This clone was counted between two and nine times. The chain employs TRBV19 and TRBJ1-2; possible D gene TRBD1, 5 bases. Germline values: CDR1 LNHDA, CDR2 SQIVND (reference sequence). The CDR3 is made up of 12 amino acids. V was trimmed by 9 bases and J by 3 bases, leaving 11 bases between them. CDR3 sequence reads: CASRVLDYGYTF. The CDR3 DNA reads TGTGCCAGCAGGGTGTTGGACTATGGCTACACCTTC.